Listed below are T cell receptor beta chains from one sample, sequenced in a study of vaccination and CD4 T cells after COVID-19. Antigens of these TCRs are unknown. Each CDR3 protein is one row after TCRdb ran MiXCR on the PCR reads. This table has approximately 9,600 distinct CDR3 sequences, 25% to 35% appearing once. Sequencing input: CD4+ T cells from blood, cultured in vitro. The source is a human donor in good health. CDR3s include the opening cysteine and the closing phenylalanine or tryptophan. Fields, in order: CDR3 protein, CDR3 DNA, V gene, D gene, clone size, J gene, CDR3 length. The D gene is left open where the match is weak. Clone size is stated in some rows and not others, as once, few, many or a class when expanded.

CDR3: CSASQGAGGTEAFF
DNA: TGCAGTGCTAGTCAGGGGGCGGGGGGCACTGAAGCTTTCTTT
V: TRBV20-1
D: TRBD1
size: NA
J: TRBJ1-1
length: 14

CDR3: CSASESVNQPQHF
DNA: TGCAGTGCTAGTGAGTCAGTTAATCAGCCCCAGCATTTT
V: TRBV20-1
D: NA
size: medium-sized
J: TRBJ1-5
length: 13

CDR3: CASSPLGGTYNEQFF
DNA: TGTGCCAGCAGCCCCCTGGGCGGCACCTACAATGAGCAGTTCTTC
V: TRBV4-2
D: NA
size: NA
J: TRBJ2-1
length: 15

CDR3: CSASGLANYGYTF
DNA: TGCAGTGCTTCCGGACTCGCCAACTATGGCTACACCTTC
V: TRBV20-1
D: NA
size: NA
J: TRBJ1-2
length: 13

CDR3: CASSDTRGRGRINEQFF
DNA: TGTGCCAGCAGTGACACCCGGGGCAGGGGGCGCATCAATGAGCAGTTCTTC
V: TRBV6-4
D: TRBD1
size: few
J: TRBJ2-1
length: 17

CDR3: CSVEGQGTDGYTF
DNA: TGCAGCGTTGAGGGACAGGGGACGGATGGCTACACCTTC
V: TRBV29-1
D: TRBD1
size: NA
J: TRBJ1-2
length: 13

CDR3: CASSTSTGSYGYTF
DNA: TGTGCCAGTAGTACCTCGACAGGGAGCTATGGCTACACCTTC
V: TRBV19
D: TRBD1
size: few
J: TRBJ1-2
length: 14

CDR3: CAITDPSGYRREQFF
DNA: TGTGCCATCACGGATCCTAGCGGTTACCGAAGGGAGCAGTTCTTC
V: TRBV10-3
D: TRBD2
size: few
J: TRBJ2-1
length: 15

CDR3: CASSRDPFPRQGRNYGYTF
DNA: TGTGCCAGCAGCCGAGACCCCTTCCCCCGACAGGGCAGGAACTATGGCTACACCTTC
V: TRBV6-1
D: TRBD1
size: few
J: TRBJ1-2
length: 19

CDR3: CASSLKVPSTDTQYF
DNA: TGTGCCAGCAGCCTGAAGGTCCCTAGCACAGATACGCAGTATTTT
V: TRBV7-3
D: NA
size: few
J: TRBJ2-3
length: 15